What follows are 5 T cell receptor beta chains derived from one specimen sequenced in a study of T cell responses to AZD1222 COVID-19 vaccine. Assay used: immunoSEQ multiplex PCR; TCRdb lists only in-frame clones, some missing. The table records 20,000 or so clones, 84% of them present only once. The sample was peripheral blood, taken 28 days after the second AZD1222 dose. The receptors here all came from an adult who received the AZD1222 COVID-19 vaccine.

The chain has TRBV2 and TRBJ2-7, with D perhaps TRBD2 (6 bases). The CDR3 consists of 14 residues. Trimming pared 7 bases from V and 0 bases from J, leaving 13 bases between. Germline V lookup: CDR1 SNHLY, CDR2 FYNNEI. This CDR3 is CASKARGSSYEQYF. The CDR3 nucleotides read TGTGCCAGCAAGGCGCGGGGTAGCTCCTACGAGCAGTACTTC.

This chain's CDR3 is CSVESRTASSYNEQFF. The CDR3 DNA follows: TGCAGCGTTGAAAGCCGGACCGCCAGCTCCTACAATGAGCAGTTCTTC. The chain carries TRBV29-1 and TRBJ2-1; D is undetermined. V was pared by 2 bases and J by 0 bases, with 14 bases between. The germline V gene encodes CDR1 SQVTM and CDR2 ANQGSEA. This CDR3 comprises 16 residues.

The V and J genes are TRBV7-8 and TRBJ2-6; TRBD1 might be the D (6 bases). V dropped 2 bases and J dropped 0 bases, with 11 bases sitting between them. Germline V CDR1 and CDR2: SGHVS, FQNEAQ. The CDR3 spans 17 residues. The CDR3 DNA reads TGTGCCAGCAGCTTACACAGGGAAAACTCTGGGGCCAACGTCCTGACTTTC. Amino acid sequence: CASSLHRENSGANVLTF.

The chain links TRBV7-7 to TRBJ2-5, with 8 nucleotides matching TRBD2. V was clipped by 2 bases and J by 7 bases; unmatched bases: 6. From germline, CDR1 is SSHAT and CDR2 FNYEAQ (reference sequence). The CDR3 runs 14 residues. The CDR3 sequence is CASSLSGSGGTQYF. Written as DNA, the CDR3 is TGTGCCAGCAGCTTAAGCGGGAGTGGCGGGACCCAGTACTTC.

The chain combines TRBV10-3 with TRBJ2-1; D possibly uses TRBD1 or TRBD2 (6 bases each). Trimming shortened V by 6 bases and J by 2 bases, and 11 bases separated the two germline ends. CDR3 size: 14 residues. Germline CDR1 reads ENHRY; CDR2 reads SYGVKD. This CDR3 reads CAIRRGEPYNEQFF. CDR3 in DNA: TGTGCCATCAGGAGGGGGGAGCCCTACAATGAGCAGTTCTTC.